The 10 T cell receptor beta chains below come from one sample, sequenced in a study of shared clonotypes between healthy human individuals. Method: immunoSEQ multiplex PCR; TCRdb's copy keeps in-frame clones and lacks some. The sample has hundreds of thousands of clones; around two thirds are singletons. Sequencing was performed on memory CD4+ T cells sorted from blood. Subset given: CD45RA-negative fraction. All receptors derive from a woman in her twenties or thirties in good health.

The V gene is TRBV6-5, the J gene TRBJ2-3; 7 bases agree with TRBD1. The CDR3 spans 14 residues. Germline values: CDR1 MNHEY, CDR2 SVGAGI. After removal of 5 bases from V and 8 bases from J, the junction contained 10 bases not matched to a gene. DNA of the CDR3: TGTGCCAGCAGTAGGAGTAGGGGGCGGGTTACGCAGTATTTT. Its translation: CASSRSRGRVTQYF.

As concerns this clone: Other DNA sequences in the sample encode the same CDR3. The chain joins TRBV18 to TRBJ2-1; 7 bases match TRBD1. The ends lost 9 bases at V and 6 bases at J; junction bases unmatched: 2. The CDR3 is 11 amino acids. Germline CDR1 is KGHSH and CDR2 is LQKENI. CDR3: CASSGGNEQFF. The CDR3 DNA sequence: TGTGCCAGTTCAGGGGGCAATGAGCAGTTCTTC.

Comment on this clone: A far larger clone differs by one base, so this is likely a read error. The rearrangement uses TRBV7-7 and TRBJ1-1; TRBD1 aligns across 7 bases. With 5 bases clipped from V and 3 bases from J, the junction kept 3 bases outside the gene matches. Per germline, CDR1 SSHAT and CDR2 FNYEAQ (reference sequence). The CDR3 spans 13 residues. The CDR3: CASSPDRYTEAFF. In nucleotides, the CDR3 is TGTGCCAGCAGCCCGGACAGGTACACTGAAGCTTTCTTT.

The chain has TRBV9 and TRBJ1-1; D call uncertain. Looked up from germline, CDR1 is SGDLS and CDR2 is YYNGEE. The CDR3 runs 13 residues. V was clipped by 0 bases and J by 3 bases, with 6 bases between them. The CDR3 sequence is CASSVVSHTEAFF. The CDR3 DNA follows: TGTGCCAGCAGCGTAGTCAGCCACACTGAAGCTTTCTTT.

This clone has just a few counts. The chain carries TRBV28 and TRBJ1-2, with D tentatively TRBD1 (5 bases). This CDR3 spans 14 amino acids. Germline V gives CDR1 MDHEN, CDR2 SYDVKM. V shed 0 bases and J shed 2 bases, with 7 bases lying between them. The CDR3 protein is CASSLWSGNYGYTF. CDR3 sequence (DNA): TGTGCCAGCAGTTTATGGTCAGGGAACTATGGCTACACCTTC.

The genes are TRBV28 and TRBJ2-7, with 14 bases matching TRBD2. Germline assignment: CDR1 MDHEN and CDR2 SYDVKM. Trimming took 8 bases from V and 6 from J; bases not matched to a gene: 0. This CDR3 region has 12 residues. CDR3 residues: CASGTSGGEQYF. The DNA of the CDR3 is TGTGCCAGCGGGACTAGCGGGGGCGAGCAGTACTTC. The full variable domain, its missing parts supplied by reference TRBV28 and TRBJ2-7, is DVKVTQSSRYLVKRTGEKVFLECVQDMDHENMFWYRQDPGLGLRLIYFSYDVKMKEKGDIPEGYSVSREKKERFSLILESASTNQTSMYLCASGTSGGEQYFGPGTRLTVT.

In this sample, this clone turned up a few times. CDR3 in amino acids: CASSLGQDDQPQHF. CDR3 in DNA: TGTGCCAGCTCTCTCGGACAGGACGATCAGCCCCAGCATTTT. The rearrangement joins TRBV18 to TRBJ1-5, with TRBD1 identical over 7 bases. Trimming removed 6 bases from V and 5 bases from J; junction bases left unmatched: 7. This CDR3 contains 14 residues. CDR1 and CDR2 (germline): KGHSH, LQKENI.

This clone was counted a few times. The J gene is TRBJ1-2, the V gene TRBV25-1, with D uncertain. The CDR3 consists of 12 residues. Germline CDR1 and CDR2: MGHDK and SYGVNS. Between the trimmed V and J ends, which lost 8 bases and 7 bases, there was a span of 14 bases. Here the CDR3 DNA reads TGTGCCAGCTCAGGTTTTTATTCTGGCTACACCTTC. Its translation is CASSGFYSGYTF.

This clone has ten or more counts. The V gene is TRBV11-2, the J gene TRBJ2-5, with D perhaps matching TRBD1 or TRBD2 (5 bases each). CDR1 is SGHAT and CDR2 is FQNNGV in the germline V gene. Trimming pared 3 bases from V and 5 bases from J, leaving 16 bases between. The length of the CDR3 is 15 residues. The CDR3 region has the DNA TGTGCCAGCAGCTTGGGGGACGGCCATACGGAGACCCAGTACTTC. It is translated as CASSLGDGHTETQYF. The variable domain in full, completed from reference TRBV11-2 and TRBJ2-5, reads EAGVAQSPRYKIIEKRQSVAFWCNPISGHATLYWYQQILGQGPKLLIQFQNNGVVDDSQLPKDRFSAERLKGVDSTLKIQPAKLEDSAVYLCASSLGDGHTETQYFGPGTRLLVL.

Written as DNA, the CDR3 is TGCGCCAGCACCGTAACGGGGGGTTTCCAAGAGACCCAGTACTTC. It yields the protein CASTVTGGFQETQYF. The chain couples TRBV5-1 to TRBJ2-5, with TRBD2 matching 7 bases. J lost 1 base, V lost 6 bases, and 9 bases had no gene match. Germline lookup yields CDR1 SGHRS and CDR2 YFSETQ. The length of the CDR3 is 15 residues. Together with reference TRBV5-1 and TRBJ2-5, the CDR3 gives the full variable domain: KAGVTQTPRYLIKTRGQQVTLSCSPISGHRSVSWYQQTPGQGLQFLFEYFSETQRNKGNFPGRFSGRQFSNSRSEMNVSTLELGDSALYLCASTVTGGFQETQYFGPGTRLLVL.